The 18 T cell receptor beta chains below were found in one sample sequenced in a study of T cells after somatic rescue of genetic block. Data came from immunoSEQ multiplex PCR; TCRdb stores just in-frame clones and leaves some out. The table shows around 57,000 clones, with roughly 96% occurring only once. The sample taken for sequencing was peripheral blood mononuclear cells (PBMCs). The receptors come from a child under two years old.

The chain combines TRBV6-6 with TRBJ2-3, with a tentative D call TRBD2 (6 bases). CDR3 length: 15 residues. Germline V lookup: CDR1 MNHNY, CDR2 SVGAGI (reference sequence). Trimming shortened V by 2 bases and J by 0 bases, and 9 bases separated the two germline ends. The CDR3 is CASSYPSVSTDTQYF. CDR3 sequence (DNA): TGTGCCAGCAGTTACCCTAGCGTAAGCACAGATACGCAGTATTTT.

The rearrangement links TRBV5-4 to TRBJ2-1; 12 bases line up with TRBD2. With 3 bases clipped from V and 5 bases from J, the junction kept 3 bases outside the gene matches. This CDR3 is built from 15 residues. Germline CDR1 and CDR2: SGHNT and YYREEE (reference sequence). The CDR3 DNA follows: TGTGCCAGCAGCTCTGGACTAGCGGGACACAATGAGCAGTTCTTC. This sequence encodes CASSSGLAGHNEQFF.

V usage is TRBV18 and J usage is TRBJ1-4; D is undetermined. In germline, CDR1 is KGHSH, CDR2 LQKENI. The CDR3 contains 14 residues. The V gene lost 3 bases and the J gene lost 0 bases, with 5 bases spanning the gap. CDR3 amino acids: CASSPRATNEKLFF. The CDR3 bases are TGTGCCAGCTCACCGCGGGCAACTAATGAAAAACTGTTTTTT.

The chain has TRBV19 and TRBJ1-2; D gene ambiguous. V lost 5 bases and J 1 base, leaving 14 bases between the germline ends. The germline V gene has CDR1 LNHDA and CDR2 SQIVND (reference sequence). This CDR3 contains 15 residues. The CDR3 is CASSPFPGINYGYTF. Here the CDR3 DNA reads TGTGCCAGTAGTCCCTTTCCGGGTATTAACTATGGCTACACCTTC.

The DNA of the CDR3 is TGTGCCAGCAGTATCCCCCACCAGGACTTCACAGATACGCAGTATTTT. Amino acids: CASSIPHQDFTDTQYF. The rearrangement links TRBV28 to TRBJ2-3, with D tentatively TRBD2 (5 bases). V was clipped by 5 bases and J by 2 bases, with 17 bases between them. Germline V gene lookup returns CDR1 MDHEN and CDR2 SYDVKM. The length of the CDR3 is 16 residues. Full variable domain (rest looked up from reference TRBV28 and TRBJ2-3): DVKVTQSSRYLVKRTGEKVFLECVQDMDHENMFWYRQDPGLGLRLIYFSYDVKMKEKGDIPEGYSVSREKKERFSLILESASTNQTSMYLCASSIPHQDFTDTQYFGPGTRLTVL.

To note about this clone: Within the sample, other DNA sequences also encode this same CDR3. The chain joins TRBV4-1 to TRBJ2-3; D not resolved. V lost 1 base to trimming and J lost 3 bases, with 5 bases between them. This CDR3 has 13 residues. The germline gives CDR1 MGHRA, CDR2 YSYEKL. DNA for the CDR3: TGCGCCAGCAGCCAAGTCGGAACAGATACGCAGTATTTT. Amino acid sequence: CASSQVGTDTQYF.

The chain links TRBV7-8 to TRBJ2-7; 10 bases line up with TRBD2. The CDR3 totals 13 residues. Germline values: CDR1 SGHVS, CDR2 FQNEAQ. With V trimmed by 3 bases and J by 4 bases, 0 bases remained unmatched. The CDR3 protein is CASSFSGGYEQYF. The CDR3 nucleotides are TGTGCCAGCAGCTTTAGCGGGGGGTACGAGCAGTACTTC.

The V gene is TRBV6-1, the J gene TRBJ1-1, with unresolved D. Trimming stripped 8 bases from V and 0 bases from J, with 10 bases between. This CDR3 has 13 amino acids. CDR1 and CDR2 (germline): MNHNS, SASEGT. The CDR3 DNA sequence: TGTGCCAGCGAGGGCCCCATGAACACTGAAGCTTTCTTT. This encodes CASEGPMNTEAFF.

The V gene is TRBV7-8, the J gene TRBJ2-7, with D hard to call. Germline V CDR1 and CDR2: SGHVS, FQNEAQ. The length of the CDR3 is 14 residues. Trimming removed 1 base from V and 3 bases from J, with 10 bases in between. CDR3 sequence (DNA): TGTGCCAGCAGCTTAGGAAGGTTGGACTACGAGCAGTACTTC. It encodes CASSLGRLDYEQYF.

The chain recombines TRBV10-2 with TRBJ2-2; D gene uncertain. Trimming removed 9 bases at V and 0 bases at J, with 11 bases between. Germline V gene lookup returns CDR1 WSHSY and CDR2 SAAADI. The CDR3 extends over 14 amino acids. CDR3 loop: CASKKGPNTGELFF. The CDR3 DNA follows: TGCGCCAGTAAAAAGGGCCCGAACACCGGGGAGCTGTTTTTT.

This clone has only one observation. V gene TRBV7-9 combines with J gene TRBJ2-1; 10 bases fit TRBD1. The CDR3 sequence is 17 residues long. Germline lookup yields CDR1 SEHNR and CDR2 FQNEAQ (reference sequence). Trimming removed 5 bases from V and 3 bases from J; junction bases left unmatched: 10. This CDR3 is CASSRGTGTGVYNEQFF. CDR3 in DNA: TGTGCCAGCAGCAGAGGAACCGGGACAGGGGTCTACAATGAGCAGTTCTTC.

The chain links TRBV10-1 to TRBJ2-1; a weak D match, TRBD2 (6 bases). Germline V gene lookup returns CDR1 WNHNN and CDR2 SYGVQD (reference sequence). The CDR3 contains 15 residues. V lost 4 bases and J lost 5, with 15 bases in between. The CDR3 coding sequence is TGCGCCAGCAGTGCGAGCGGGCCCCCCCACAATGAGCAGTTCTTC. This gives the protein CASSASGPPHNEQFF.

The CDR3 nucleotides read TGTGCCAGCAGCTTGGAAGTGGGCTTCAATTCACCCCTCCACTTT. It is translated as CASSLEVGFNSPLHF. The chain uses TRBV5-4 and TRBJ1-6; no clear D gene. The CDR3 is 15 amino acids. CDR1 is SGHNT and CDR2 is YYREEE in the germline V gene (reference sequence). The V and J ends lost 0 bases and 7 bases respectively, with 11 bases between them.

The chain uses TRBV9 and TRBJ2-1, with D possibly being TRBD2 (6 bases). V was clipped by 4 bases and J by 5 bases, with 16 bases between them. This CDR3 has 15 amino acids. CDR1 and CDR2 from the germline V gene are SGDLS and YYNGEE. CDR3 sequence: CASSILGTAHNEQFF. The CDR3 region has the DNA TGTGCCAGCAGCATACTCGGGACTGCCCACAATGAGCAGTTCTTC.

V usage is TRBV5-3 and J usage is TRBJ2-7; possible D gene TRBD1, 6 bases. Being an ORF, TRBV5-3 has a function that is uncertain. Trimming cost V 4 bases and J 2 bases, with 7 bases left between them. The CDR3 is made up of 12 amino acids. The CDR3 protein is CARSGTTYEQYF. The CDR3 DNA follows: TGTGCCAGAAGCGGGACAACCTACGAGCAGTACTTC.

The chain uses TRBV4-3 and TRBJ2-3, with TRBD2 identical over 14 bases. The length of the CDR3 is 16 residues. Trimming removed 1 base from V and 4 bases from J; junction bases left unmatched: 1. In germline, CDR1 is LGHNA, CDR2 YSLEER. CDR3 coding DNA: TGCGCCAGCAGCCAAGGACTAGCGGGAGGGCCAGATACGCAGTATTTT. This codes for CASSQGLAGGPDTQYF.

The rearrangement links TRBV18 to TRBJ1-3; D is unresolved. The CDR3 has 16 amino acids. V lost 1 base, J lost 0 bases, and 10 bases lay in between. CDR1 is KGHSH, CDR2 LQKENI, per germline. The DNA of the CDR3 is TGTGCCAGCTCACCACGCCCCCCGAGCTCTGGAAACACCATATATTTT. Protein sequence: CASSPRPPSSGNTIYF.

The chain couples TRBV19 to TRBJ2-1; TRBD2 aligns across 8 bases. Trimming at V came to 4 bases and at J to 5 bases, leaving 7 bases not matched to a gene. CDR1 LNHDA and CDR2 SQIVND come from the germline V gene (reference sequence). The CDR3 loop spans 15 amino acids. The CDR3 DNA sequence: TGTGCCAGTAGTACCGGGACTAGGAATCACAATGAGCAGTTCTTC. As protein: CASSTGTRNHNEQFF.